The rows below give T cell receptor beta chains drawn from one sample of a study of blood T cell repertoires in COVID-19. Profiling relied on immunoSEQ multiplex PCR, and the TCRdb table lists in-frame clones only, not all of them. The table shows roughly 60,000 clones, with approximately 92% occurring only once. Sequencing used peripheral blood. Receptors were obtained from a human donor in a cohort sampled during active COVID-19. Each CDR3 is given with its conserved first and last residue. The D gene is left open where the match is weak. Size tells how often a clone was seen (once, few, many) or the class of an expanded clone, and some rows leave it out.

CASSPGTSGGWNEQFF | TGTGCCAGCAGTCCCGGGACTAGCGGGGGGTGGAATGAGCAGTTCTTC | TRBD2 | TRBJ2-1 | NA | TRBV27
CASSYGQGYEQYF | TGTGCCAGCAGTTACGGACAGGGTTACGAGCAGTACTTC | TRBD1 | TRBJ2-7 | NA | TRBV27
CASREMSATDTQYF | TGTGCCAGCAGGGAGATGTCAGCCACAGATACGCAGTATTTT | NA | TRBJ2-3 | NA | TRBV6-5
CASSRQTLNYGYTF | TGTGCCAGCAGTCGACAGACCCTAAACTATGGCTACACCTTC | NA | TRBJ1-2 | NA | TRBV2
CASSIGTSGKETQYF | TGTGCCAGCAGCATTGGGACTAGCGGTAAAGAGACCCAGTACTTC | TRBD2 | TRBJ2-5 | NA | TRBV9
CASSGKQGLKFDEQFF | TGTGCCAGCAGCGGAAAACAGGGTTTGAAGTTCGATGAGCAGTTCTTC | NA | TRBJ2-1 | once | TRBV5-5
CASSAGRGVGSYNEQFF | TGTGCCAGCAGCGCGGGACGGGGAGTGGGCTCCTACAATGAGCAGTTCTTC | NA | TRBJ2-1 | NA | TRBV7-9
CAVQGQSRGPQHF | TGTGCCGTCCAGGGACAGTCCCGTGGGCCCCAGCATTTT | TRBD1 | TRBJ1-5 | NA | TRBV2
CATGLAASGEQYF | TGTGCCACCGGGCTAGCCGCCTCGGGCGAGCAGTACTTC | NA | TRBJ2-7 | NA | TRBV24-1
CSVVTGSYEQYF | TGCAGCGTTGTAACAGGTTCCTACGAGCAGTACTTC | NA | TRBJ2-7 | once | TRBV29-1
CASQTRGLGDNQPQHF | TGTGCCAGTCAGACGAGGGGGCTCGGAGACAATCAGCCCCAGCATTTT | TRBD1 | TRBJ1-5 | NA | TRBV19
CASSYGQGGPEAFF | TGTGCCAGCAGTTATGGACAGGGTGGGCCTGAAGCTTTCTTT | TRBD1 | TRBJ1-1 | NA | TRBV6-6
CASSLSIQYSNQPQHF | TGTGCCAGCAGTTTATCTATTCAGTATAGCAATCAGCCCCAGCATTTT | NA | TRBJ1-5 | NA | TRBV27
CASSTTHRDSYNSPLHF | TGCGCCAGCAGTACAACCCACAGGGACTCCTATAATTCACCCCTCCACTTT | NA | TRBJ1-6 | NA | TRBV5-1
CASSAPLRFFLGDEQFF | TGTGCCAGCAGCGCACCCCTAAGGTTCTTCTTAGGGGATGAGCAGTTCTTC | NA | TRBJ2-1 | NA | TRBV7-2
CASSITGGAWETQYF | TGTGCCAGCAGTATAACAGGGGGCGCGTGGGAGACCCAGTACTTC | TRBD1 | TRBJ2-5 | NA | TRBV27
CASSDRTGDTQYF | TGTGCCAGCAGTGATAGGACTGGAGATACGCAGTATTTT | NA | TRBJ2-3 | NA | TRBV6-4
CASSQGFSVAFF | TGTGCCAGCAGCCAAGGTTTCAGTGTCGCTTTCTTT | NA | TRBJ1-1 | NA | TRBV3-1/TRBV3-2
CASAKGPRNYEQYF | TGTGCCAGCGCTAAGGGGCCTAGGAATTACGAGCAGTACTTC | NA | TRBJ2-7 | NA | TRBV2
CASSLVPGVRGANVLTF | TGTGCCAGCAGCTTAGTACCAGGCGTGAGAGGGGCCAACGTCCTGACTTTC | NA | TRBJ2-6 | NA | TRBV11-2
CASSPSAAASQYF | TGTGCCAGCAGCCCCTCGGCGGCGGCTTCTCAGTACTTC | NA | TRBJ2-5 | NA | TRBV9
CASQGGNTGELFF | TGTGCCAGCCAAGGGGGGAACACCGGGGAGCTGTTTTTT | NA | TRBJ2-2 | NA | TRBV28
CASSQDRGGMAFF | TGTGCCAGCAGCCAAGATCGTGGGGGGATGGCTTTCTTT | NA | TRBJ1-1 | once | TRBV3-1/TRBV3-2
CAWSPPGGRSYNEQFF | TGTGCCTGGAGTCCCCCAGGGGGCCGGTCCTACAATGAGCAGTTCTTC | TRBD1 | TRBJ2-1 | NA | TRBV30
CASSFPAAQETQYF | TGTGCCAGCAGCTTCCCTGCGGCCCAAGAGACCCAGTACTTC | NA | TRBJ2-5 | once | TRBV11-2
CASSLGTGNEKLFF | TGCGCCAGCAGCCTCGGGACAGGAAATGAAAAACTGTTTTTT | TRBD1 | TRBJ1-4 | NA | TRBV5-1
CASSLRGRGADTEAFF | TGTGCCAGCAGCCTCCGAGGGAGGGGGGCCGACACTGAAGCTTTCTTT | NA | TRBJ1-1 | NA | TRBV3-1/TRBV3-2
CASSIRPPGGYTF | TGTGCCAGTAGTATAAGGCCTCCGGGAGGCTACACCTTC | NA | TRBJ1-2 | NA | TRBV19
CASSTGGEEQYF | TGTGCCAGCAGTACAGGGGGGGAAGAGCAGTACTTC | NA | TRBJ2-7 | NA | TRBV27
CASSLDGQANEQFF | TGTGCCAGCAGCTTAGATGGGCAGGCCAATGAGCAGTTCTTC | NA | TRBJ2-1 | NA | TRBV11-2
CASSLVLAGTQGNTGELFF | TGTGCCAGCAGCTTGGTCCTAGCGGGTACCCAGGGGAACACCGGGGAGCTGTTTTTT | TRBD2 | TRBJ2-2 | NA | TRBV7-8
CASSSVRDRLSEAFF | TGTGCCAGCAGCTCCGTCCGGGACAGGCTATCTGAAGCTTTCTTT | TRBD1 | TRBJ1-1 | NA | TRBV11-2
CASSYSRLAVNWEQFF | TGTGCCAGCAGTTATTCACGGCTAGCGGTTAATTGGGAGCAGTTCTTC | TRBD2 | TRBJ2-1 | NA | TRBV6-2/TRBV6-3
CASSFILNYGYTF | TGTGCCAGCAGTTTTATACTGAACTATGGCTACACCTTC | NA | TRBJ1-2 | NA | TRBV12-3/TRBV12-4
CASSWGQSLLTDTQYF | TGTGCCAGCAGCTGGGGACAGAGCCTACTCACAGATACGCAGTATTTT | TRBD1 | TRBJ2-3 | NA | TRBV5-5
CASSRDRGRSPLHF | TGTGCCAGCAGCCGGGACAGGGGTAGATCACCCCTCCACTTT | TRBD1 | TRBJ1-6 | NA | TRBV2
CAWSQGSNQPQHF | TGTGCCTGGAGTCAGGGGAGCAATCAGCCCCAGCATTTT | NA | TRBJ1-5 | once | TRBV30
CASSTGLHNEQFF | TGCGCCAGCAGCACGGGACTTCACAATGAGCAGTTCTTC | NA | TRBJ2-1 | NA | TRBV5-1
CASSLRQGTDTQYF | TGTGCCAGCAGCTTGAGGCAGGGCACAGATACGCAGTATTTT | NA | TRBJ2-3 | NA | TRBV5-6
CASSFQGVQETQYF | TGTGCCAGCAGCTTTCAAGGGGTCCAAGAGACCCAGTACTTC | NA | TRBJ2-5 | NA | TRBV5-4
CAWRDSRAEQYF | TGTGCCTGGAGAGATTCTAGAGCCGAGCAGTACTTC | NA | TRBJ2-7 | NA | TRBV30
CASSLNKIETQYF | TGTGCCAGCAGCTTAAATAAAATTGAGACCCAGTACTTC | NA | TRBJ2-5 | NA | TRBV7-3
CASGTNNYGYTF | TGTGCCAGTGGGACTAATAACTATGGCTACACCTTC | NA | TRBJ1-2 | few | TRBV19
CASRWDSLPNTEAFF | TGTGCCAGTAGGTGGGACAGTCTACCGAACACTGAAGCTTTCTTT | TRBD1 | TRBJ1-1 | NA | TRBV19
CASSLFGWGTSGTDTQYF | TGTGCCAGCAGCCTCTTCGGTTGGGGGACTAGCGGCACAGATACGCAGTATTTT | TRBD2 | TRBJ2-3 | NA | TRBV7-2
CASSLALGRNNEKLFF | TGCGCCAGCAGCTTGGCCCTGGGGCGAAATAATGAAAAACTGTTTTTT | NA | TRBJ1-4 | NA | TRBV5-1
CASKVDRGYTGELFF | TGTGCCAGTAAAGTCGACAGGGGGTACACCGGGGAGCTGTTTTTT | TRBD1 | TRBJ2-2 | NA | TRBV19
CASSLQGNSPLHF | TGTGCCAGCAGCCTACAGGGGAATTCACCCCTCCACTTT | TRBD1 | TRBJ1-6 | few | TRBV12-3/TRBV12-4
CASSPRLAGRAVF | TGTGCCAGCAGTCCCCGACTAGCGGGACGAGCCGTCTTC | TRBD2 | TRBJ2-1 | NA | TRBV6-4
CASSLVAGVPDTQYF | TGTGCCAGCAGCTTAGTTGCGGGAGTGCCAGATACGCAGTATTTT | TRBD2 | TRBJ2-3 | once | TRBV7-2
CASKLPSQPQHF | TGTGCCAGCAAACTTCCGAGTCAGCCCCAGCATTTT | NA | TRBJ1-5 | medium-sized | TRBV5-6